This T cell receptor beta chain originates from a study of blood T cell repertoires in COVID-19. The overall study: COVID-19 samples, acute and convalescent, were from the United States, Italy and Spain.

This CDR3 is 12 amino acids long. Per germline, CDR1 SEHNR and CDR2 FQNEAQ (reference sequence). V lost 5 bases to trimming and J lost 8 bases, with 12 bases between them. Generated by immunoSEQ multiplex PCR, the TCRdb table keeps only in-frame clones and is missing some. Altogether around 140,000 clones are present, 85% being singletons, with the ten largest covering over 2.5%. This receptor was taken from a human donor with acute or convalescent COVID-19. The donor label of this sample is uncertain. The genes are TRBV7-9 and TRBJ1-2; D remains ambiguous. Specimen: peripheral blood. CDR3 loop: CASSVGAQGYTF. The CDR3, as DNA: TGTGCCAGCAGCGTGGGAGCCCAGGGCTACACCTTC.